The clone carrying this T cell receptor beta chain was observed a handful of times. This entry belongs to a study of blood T cell repertoires in COVID-19. Study context: Spain, Italy and the United States supplied samples that represented acute and convalescent COVID-19. The cDNA or gDNA used as material had been derived from T cells, B-cell-depleted T cells, or PBMCs.

This CDR3 is 16 amino acids long. Unmatched junction bases numbered 10, after V lost 2 bases and J lost 5 bases. Germline CDR1 SGHAT, CDR2 FQNNGV. How the authors handled the data: For nucleated cells, counts were estimated from reference gene primer amplification. Generated by immunoSEQ multiplex PCR, the TCRdb table keeps only in-frame clones and is missing some. That table supplies the V and J calls and clone size; D and trimming were determined from the DNA. The table records approximately 54,000 clones, roughly 81% of them present only once. The receptor's source is an older woman with acute or convalescent COVID-19. The source material was peripheral blood. The chain joins TRBV11-2 to TRBJ1-1, with 8 bases fitting TRBD1. The CDR3 DNA reads TGTGCCAGCAGCTTAATCCCGGACAGGGCGGGGACTGAAGCTTTCTTT. Translation: CASSLIPDRAGTEAFF. The whole variable domain, filled in from reference TRBV11-2 and TRBJ1-1, reads EAGVAQSPRYKIIEKRQSVAFWCNPISGHATLYWYQQILGQGPKLLIQFQNNGVVDDSQLPKDRFSAERLKGVDSTLKIQPAKLEDSAVYLCASSLIPDRAGTEAFFGQGTRLTVV.